These 13 T cell receptor beta chains were sequenced from one sample in a study of blood T cell repertoires in COVID-19. Libraries were prepared by immunoSEQ multiplex PCR; TCRdb keeps only in-frame clonotypes and omits some of them. The sample carries about 300,000 clones, around 88% recorded once. The specimen sequenced was peripheral blood. Every receptor here comes from a woman between 45 and 60 years old with acute or convalescent COVID-19.

The V and J genes are TRBV7-8 and TRBJ1-5; tentatively, D is TRBD1 (6 bases). Germline V CDR1 and CDR2: SGHVS, FQNEAQ. Trimming took 5 bases from V and 4 from J, leaving 9 bases between them. CDR3 length: 13 residues. The CDR3 DNA reads TGTGCCAGCAGCCGAGACAGGAATCAGCCCCAGCATTTT. This translates into CASSRDRNQPQHF.

This clone was detected once. The gene calls are TRBV11-2 and TRBJ1-1; TRBD1 might be the D (5 bases). Deletions cut 5 bases from V and 0 bases from J, with 10 bases between. The V gene's germline CDR1 is SGHAT and CDR2 FQNNGV. This CDR3 is 14 amino acids long. The CDR3 bases are TGTGCCAGCAGCGCGACAGCCATGAACACTGAAGCTTTCTTT. Amino acid sequence: CASSATAMNTEAFF.

V is TRBV6-2 or TRBV6-3 and J is TRBJ2-7, with a tentative D call TRBD2 (5 bases). Trimming removed 4 bases at V and 2 bases at J, with 6 bases between. CDR3 length: 12 residues. Germline V CDR1 and CDR2: MNHEY, SVGEGT. DNA of the CDR3: TGTGCCAGCAGTTTCGGGACCTACGAGCAGTACTTC. Amino acid sequence: CASSFGTYEQYF.

The V gene is TRBV9, the J gene TRBJ2-7; tentatively, D is TRBD1 (6 bases). Trimming left V 0 bases short and J 4 bases short, with 14 bases between. Germline values: CDR1 SGDLS, CDR2 YYNGEE. The CDR3 has 15 residues. The CDR3 loop reads CASSVAGAGRYEQYF. The CDR3 coding sequence is TGTGCCAGCAGCGTAGCAGGGGCAGGAAGGTACGAGCAGTACTTC.

The chain employs TRBV18 and TRBJ1-6, with 7 positions matching TRBD1. The CDR3 has 13 amino acids. CDR1 is KGHSH, CDR2 LQKENI, per germline. V shed 3 bases, J shed 9 bases, and the junction held 2 bases outside the gene matches. The DNA for the CDR3 is TGTGCCAGCTCACCCGAGGGGGCTTCACCCCTCCACTTT. Amino acids: CASSPEGASPLHF.

The chain employs TRBV7-2 and TRBJ2-3; 10 bases line up with TRBD2. This CDR3 region has 13 residues. V shed 8 bases, J shed 14 bases, and the junction held 13 bases outside the gene matches. In germline, CDR1 is SGHTA, CDR2 FQGNSA. CDR3 in DNA: TGTGCCAGCTCGCGCGGTAGCGGGGGGACCAGGTATTTT. This sequence encodes CASSRGSGGTRYF.

The genes are TRBV5-1 and TRBJ1-2; tentatively, D is TRBD1 (5 bases). This CDR3 has 15 residues. Germline V gives CDR1 SGHRS, CDR2 YFSETQ. The V end lost 0 bases, the J end lost 4 bases, and 13 bases lay between the germline ends. DNA of the CDR3: TGCGCCAGCAGCTTGGATCCAGGGTCACGCTATGGCTACACCTTC. Translated, it gives CASSLDPGSRYGYTF.

The chain joins TRBV28 to TRBJ1-1; 9 bases map to TRBD1. J was trimmed by 2 bases and V by 5 bases; bases with no gene match: 6. This CDR3 is 15 amino acids long. In germline, CDR1 is MDHEN, CDR2 SYDVKM. The CDR3, as DNA: TGTGCCAGCAGTCTCGCGGGACAGGGTAACACTGAAGCTTTCTTT. It specifies CASSLAGQGNTEAFF.

The J gene is TRBJ2-2, the V gene TRBV11-3, with TRBD2 matching over 8 bases. The V gene's germline CDR1 is SGHNT and CDR2 YENEEA. J lost 3 bases, V lost 6 bases, and 6 bases had no gene match. CDR3 size: 15 residues. DNA of the CDR3: TGTGCCAGCAGTTTTAGCGGGACGGACACCGGGGAGCTGTTTTTT. Translation: CASSFSGTDTGELFF.

This sequence joins TRBV6-1 and TRBJ2-3; 13 nucleotides line up with TRBD2. Germline V gene sequence: CDR1 MNHNS, CDR2 SASEGT. This CDR3 contains 17 residues. The junction had 4 bases not matched to a gene; V was cut back by 4 bases and J by 0 bases. CDR3: CASSVLGLAGSTDTQYF. CDR3 in DNA: TGTGCCAGCAGTGTCCTGGGACTAGCGGGAAGCACAGATACGCAGTATTTT.

The CDR3 here is CASATGVYSGNTIYF. DNA of the CDR3: TGTGCCAGCGCAACGGGGGTTTACTCTGGAAACACCATATATTTT. The chain joins TRBV6-5 to TRBJ1-3; D possibly corresponds to TRBD1 (5 bases). Germline assignment: CDR1 MNHEY and CDR2 SVGAGI. The CDR3 loop spans 15 amino acids. V was pared by 8 bases and J by 0 bases, with 14 bases between.

A few counts support this clone. The J gene is TRBJ1-2, the V gene TRBV24-1, with D possibly matching TRBD1 (5 bases). The CDR3 runs to 13 residues. V gave up 4 bases and J gave up 6 bases, with 11 bases separating them. Per germline, CDR1 KGHDR and CDR2 SFDVKD. The chain's CDR3 is CATSDHKTDGYTF. CDR3 DNA: TGTGCCACCAGTGACCACAAGACAGATGGCTACACCTTC.

The chain couples TRBV10-3 to TRBJ2-7; possible D gene TRBD1, 6 bases. The CDR3 length is 15 residues. CDR1 and CDR2 from the germline V gene are ENHRY and SYGVKD. V was cut by 6 bases and J by 0 bases, with 15 bases left in between. This CDR3 reads CAIRLRTEFSYEQYF. The DNA for the CDR3 is TGTGCCATCAGATTAAGGACAGAATTCTCCTACGAGCAGTACTTC.